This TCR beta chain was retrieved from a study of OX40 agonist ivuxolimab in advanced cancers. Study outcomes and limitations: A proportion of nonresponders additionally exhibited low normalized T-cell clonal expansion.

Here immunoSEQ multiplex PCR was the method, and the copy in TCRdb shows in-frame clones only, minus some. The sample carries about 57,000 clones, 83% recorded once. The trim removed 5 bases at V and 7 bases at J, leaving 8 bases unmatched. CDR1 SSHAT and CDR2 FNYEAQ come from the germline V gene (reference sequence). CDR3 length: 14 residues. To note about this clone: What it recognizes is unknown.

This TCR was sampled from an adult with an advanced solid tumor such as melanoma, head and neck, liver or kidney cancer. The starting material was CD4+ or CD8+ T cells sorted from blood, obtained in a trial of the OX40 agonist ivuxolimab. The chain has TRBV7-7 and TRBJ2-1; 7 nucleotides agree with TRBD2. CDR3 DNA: TGTGCCAGCAGCATCTCGGGACTACCGAATGAGCAGTTCTTC. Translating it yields CASSISGLPNEQFF.